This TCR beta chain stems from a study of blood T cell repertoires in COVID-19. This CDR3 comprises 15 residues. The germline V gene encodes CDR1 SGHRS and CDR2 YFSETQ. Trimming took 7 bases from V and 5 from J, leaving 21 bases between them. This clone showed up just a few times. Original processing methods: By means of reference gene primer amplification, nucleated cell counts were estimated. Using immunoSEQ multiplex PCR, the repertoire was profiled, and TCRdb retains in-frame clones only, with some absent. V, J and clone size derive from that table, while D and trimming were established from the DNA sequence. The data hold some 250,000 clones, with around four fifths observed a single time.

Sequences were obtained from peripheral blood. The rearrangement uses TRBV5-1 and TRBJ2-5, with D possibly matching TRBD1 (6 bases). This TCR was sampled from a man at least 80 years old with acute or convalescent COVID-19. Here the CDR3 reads CASALYVGAGETQYF. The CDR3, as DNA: TGCGCCAGCGCCCTATACGTGGGGGCTGGGGAGACCCAGTACTTC. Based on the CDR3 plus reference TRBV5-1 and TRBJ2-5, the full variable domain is KAGVTQTPRYLIKTRGQQVTLSCSPISGHRSVSWYQQTPGQGLQFLFEYFSETQRNKGNFPGRFSGRQFSNSRSEMNVSTLELGDSALYLCASALYVGAGETQYFGPGTRLLVL.